These T cell receptor beta chains were read from a single sample in a study of cytomegalovirus exposure and HLA in healthy donors. The method was immunoSEQ multiplex PCR; TCRdb's version includes in-frame clones alone and lacks a portion of them. The sample lists more than 85,000 clones, 79% occurring once. Sequenced: PBMCs. These receptor sequences come from a male donor in good health and CMV-seropositive. The CDR3 runs from the conserved cysteine through the conserved F or W. Fields, in order: V gene, D gene, J gene, clone size, CDR3 protein, CDR3 DNA. D genes are given only for firm matches. The listing skips clone size in some rows; elsewhere it reads once, few, many or a size class.

TRBV11-3,.,TRBJ1-1,once,CASSLDRRSEAFF,TGTGCCAGCAGCTTAGATCGTAGGAGTGAAGCTTTCTTT
TRBV10-3,TRBD1,TRBJ1-5,.,CAIQGVNQPQHF,TGTGCCATACAGGGGGTTAATCAGCCCCAGCATTTT
TRBV14,.,TRBJ1-1,.,CASSQRPGDTEAFF,TGTGCCAGCAGCCAAAGGCCCGGGGACACTGAAGCTTTCTTT
TRBV6-1,.,TRBJ1-4,once,CASSVRFLNEKLFF,TGTGCCAGCAGTGTCAGGTTTCTTAATGAAAAACTGTTTTTT
TRBV9,.,TRBJ1-1,.,CASSVGEGGTEAFF,TGTGCCAGCAGCGTAGGGGAGGGAGGGACTGAAGCTTTCTTT
TRBV7-6,TRBD1,TRBJ1-4,.,CASSLGVRGPIYEKLFF,TGTGCCAGCAGCTTAGGGGTCAGGGGGCCAATTTATGAAAAACTGTTTTTT
TRBV5-1,TRBD1,TRBJ2-1,.,CASSQSTGTYNEQFF,TGCGCCAGCAGTCAATCGACAGGGACCTACAATGAGCAGTTCTTC
TRBV25-1,.,TRBJ1-1,.,CASGTAGEVGTEAFF,TGTGCCAGTGGAACCGCGGGGGAAGTAGGCACTGAAGCTTTCTTT
TRBV2,.,TRBJ2-5,.,CASSFGAAETQYF,TGTGCCAGCAGTTTTGGGGCAGCGGAGACCCAGTACTTC
TRBV30,.,TRBJ1-2,few,CAWSAGRWNYGYTF,TGTGCCTGGAGCGCCGGCAGGTGGAACTATGGCTACACCTTC
TRBV6-6,TRBD1,TRBJ1-1,.,CASNRGGVVEAFF,TGTGCCAGCAACAGGGGTGGGGTTGTTGAAGCTTTCTTT
TRBV18,TRBD1,TRBJ1-6,once,CASSPGQGNSPLHF,TGTGCCAGCTCACCCGGACAGGGTAATTCACCCCTCCACTTT
TRBV7-2,TRBD2,TRBJ2-3,.,CASSPLAGSQYF,TGTGCCAGCAGCCCACTAGCGGGGTCGCAGTATTTT
TRBV29-1,.,TRBJ2-5,.,CSVERDSAETQYF,TGCAGCGTTGAGCGGGATTCGGCGGAGACCCAGTACTTC
TRBV5-6,.,TRBJ2-3,.,CASSLGQGFTDTQYF,TGTGCCAGCAGCTTGGGCCAGGGGTTTACAGATACGCAGTATTTT
TRBV6-5,.,TRBJ1-1,few,CASSSRRGLDTEAFF,TGTGCCAGCAGTTCAAGGAGGGGCCTGGACACTGAAGCTTTCTTT
TRBV4-1,.,TRBJ2-7,few,CASSHYAGNHEQYF,TGCGCCAGCAGCCATTATGCAGGAAACCACGAGCAGTACTTC
TRBV6-1,.,TRBJ1-3,.,CASQRQNSGNTIYF,TGTGCCAGCCAACGACAGAACTCTGGAAACACCATATATTTT
TRBV29-1,TRBD2,TRBJ2-7,.,CSVKRGGVVYEQYF,TGCAGCGTTAAAAGGGGAGGGGTGGTTTACGAGCAGTACTTC
TRBV6-5,.,TRBJ1-1,.,CASSPADKNTEAFF,TGTGCCAGCAGCCCAGCGGATAAGAACACTGAAGCTTTCTTT
TRBV5-5,.,TRBJ2-5,.,CASSLKYGQETQYF,TGTGCCAGCAGCTTGAAGTACGGCCAAGAGACCCAGTACTTC
TRBV5-1,.,TRBJ1-1,.,CASSADRNTEAFF,TGCGCCAGCAGCGCCGACAGGAACACTGAAGCTTTCTTT
TRBV10-2,TRBD2,TRBJ2-7,once,CASSESGGRYEQYF,TGCGCCAGCAGTGAGTCGGGGGGGAGGTACGAGCAGTACTTC
TRBV5-1,.,TRBJ1-4,.,CASSYDSYTNEKLFF,TGCGCCAGCAGCTACGACAGCTACACTAATGAAAAACTGTTTTTT
TRBV7-3,TRBD1,TRBJ2-6,.,CASRQGATGGANVLTF,TGTGCCAGCAGGCAGGGGGCCACTGGCGGGGCCAACGTCCTGACTTTC